A selection of T cell receptor beta chains follows, all from one sample in a study of CD8 T cells in ankylosing spondylitis. Each CDR3 protein is one row after TCRdb ran MiXCR on the 5' RACE reads. This sample yields 450,000 or so distinct CDR3 sequences, of which more than 25% are seen a single time; roughly 0.8% belongs to the top ten. The sample comprised blood, either unsorted or a sorted T cell fraction (not recorded which). The origin of the receptors is a male donor with ankylosing spondylitis. CDR3s include the opening cysteine and the closing phenylalanine or tryptophan. A D gene is named only where the DNA matches it firmly. Size is omitted from some rows. Given values are once, few, many or a class for expanded clones.

>NA|TRBV6-1|TRBJ1-5|NA
CASRNNQPQHF
TGTGCCAGCAGGAATAATCAGCCCCAGCATTTT
>few|TRBV15|TRBJ2-1|NA
CATSREGAAYEQFF
TGTGCCACCAGCAGAGAGGGGGCAGCGTATGAGCAGTTCTTC
>NA|TRBV6-5|TRBJ1-2|NA
CASSSNGNSGGYTF
TGTGCCAGCAGTTCCAACGGAAACAGTGGAGGCTACACCTTC
>NA|TRBV20-1|TRBJ1-2|NA
CSAPVTQGYTF
TGCAGTGCTCCTGTGACCCAAGGCTACACCTTC
>many|TRBV7-2|TRBJ2-3|NA
CASSAAGKNTQYF
TGTGCCAGCAGCGCCGCCGGGAAAAATACGCAGTATTTT
>NA|TRBV29-1|TRBJ2-1|NA
CSVELRGYEQFF
TGCAGCGTTGAGTTGCGGGGATATGAGCAGTTCTTC
>once|TRBV4-1|TRBJ2-3|NA
CASSQDMGVPTDTQYF
TGCGCCAGCAGCCAAGATATGGGGGTCCCCACAGATACGCAGTATTTT
>NA|TRBV25-1|TRBJ2-1|NA
CASSEYMASRDEQFF
TGTGCCAGCAGTGAATATATGGCTAGCAGGGATGAGCAGTTCTTC
>NA|TRBV7-9|TRBJ1-1|NA
CVSTGQNTEAFF
TGTGTTTCCACCGGGCAGAACACTGAAGCTTTCTTT
>many|TRBV12-3/TRBV12-4|TRBJ2-1|TRBD2
CASSKLAGSYNEQFF
TGTGCCAGCAGCAAACTAGCGGGAAGCTACAATGAGCAGTTCTTC
>many|TRBV20-1|TRBJ2-7|TRBD1
CSARDQGQGAREQYF
TGCAGTGCTAGAGATCAGGGGCAGGGGGCGAGGGAGCAGTACTTC
>few|TRBV7-9|TRBJ1-2|NA
CASSWTGGGLYGYTF
TGTGCCAGCAGCTGGACCGGAGGAGGACTCTATGGCTACACCTTC
>NA|TRBV11-2|TRBJ2-7|TRBD2
CASSSVAGVGEQYF
TGTGCCAGCAGCTCCGTGGCGGGAGTGGGTGAGCAGTACTTC